What follows are 21 T cell receptor beta chains derived from one specimen sequenced in a study of blood T cell repertoires in COVID-19. Clones were read by immunoSEQ multiplex PCR, and TCRdb kept only the in-frame ones, dropping some. The table has about 69,000 clones, 60% to 80% seen once. Sample: peripheral blood. Source of these receptors: a human donor in a cohort sampled during active COVID-19.

The CDR3: CASSLGRGGGTEAFF. The CDR3 nucleotides read TGCGCCAGCAGCTTGGGCCGCGGGGGAGGCACTGAAGCTTTCTTT. This chain uses TRBV5-1 with TRBJ1-1, with a possible D match to TRBD1 (5 bases). CDR1 is SGHRS and CDR2 is YFSETQ in the germline V gene. The length of the CDR3 is 15 residues. Trimming took off 0 bases at V and 4 bases at J, with 13 bases between the two ends.

The count of this clone is one. The chain has TRBV2 and TRBJ1-2; D is unresolved. There are 12 residues in the CDR3. Trimming removed 5 bases from V and 7 bases from J, with 11 bases in between. The germline V gene encodes CDR1 SNHLY and CDR2 FYNNEI. The CDR3 nucleotides are TGTGCCAGCAGTTATGACTACTCTGGCTACACCTTC. Encoded protein: CASSYDYSGYTF.

This chain links TRBV4-2 with TRBJ2-7, with 10 nucleotides matching TRBD2. The CDR3 contains 16 residues. CDR1 is LGHNA and CDR2 is YNFKEQ in the germline V gene. V shed 0 bases and J 1 base; nucleotides not matched to a gene: 3. CDR3 residues: CASSQEGLATSYEQYF. The CDR3 DNA follows: TGTGCCAGCAGCCAAGAGGGACTAGCGACTTCCTACGAGCAGTACTTC.

The rearrangement joins TRBV2 to TRBJ2-7; 9 nucleotides align to TRBD2. This CDR3 contains 15 residues. V lost 5 bases to trimming and J lost 4 bases; unmatched junction nucleotides: 9. In germline, CDR1 is SNHLY, CDR2 FYNNEI. For the CDR3, the DNA is TGTGCCAGCAGTCTTTATAGCGGGGGATCATACGAGCAGTACTTC. It specifies CASSLYSGGSYEQYF.

Worth noting for this clone: Other DNA variants within this sample encode the same CDR3. The genes are TRBV19 and TRBJ1-2, with TRBD1 identical over 8 bases. V was clipped by 8 bases and J by 4 bases; unmatched bases: 3. The length of the CDR3 is 12 residues. Per germline, CDR1 LNHDA and CDR2 SQIVND (reference sequence). As DNA, the CDR3 is TGTGCCAGTCGGGACAGGACCTATGGCTACACCTTC. Its protein product is CASRDRTYGYTF. Full variable domain (remainder filled in from reference TRBV19 and TRBJ1-2): DGGITQSPKYLFRKEGQNVTLSCEQNLNHDAMYWYRQDPGQGLRLIYYSQIVNDFQKGDIAEGYSVSREKKESFPLTVTSAQKNPTAFYLCASRDRTYGYTFGSGTRLTVV.

This clone appeared once. This chain joins TRBV5-1 and TRBJ1-2; D remains ambiguous. This CDR3 region has 15 residues. Germline CDR1 reads SGHRS; CDR2 reads YFSETQ. The V end was cut by 1 base, the J end by 0 bases, with 10 bases between. In DNA, the CDR3 is TGCGCCAGCAGCTTGCTGGATGGAGCTAACTATGGCTACACCTTC. The encoded protein is CASSLLDGANYGYTF.

The chain joins TRBV19 to TRBJ1-2; D might be TRBD1 (6 bases). This CDR3 is built from 17 residues. Germline V CDR1 and CDR2: LNHDA, SQIVND (reference sequence). Trimming cost V 2 bases and J 1 base, with 17 bases left between them. CDR3: CASSISDSVFFNYGYTF. CDR3 nucleotides: TGTGCCAGTAGTATATCGGACAGCGTCTTTTTTAACTATGGCTACACCTTC.

CDR3 bases: TGTGCCACCAGTGAGTCAACCCAGGGGGCTGAAGCTTTCTTT. Residues: CATSESTQGAEAFF. The chain carries TRBV24-1 and TRBJ1-1; 7 nucleotides agree with TRBD1. Germline CDR1 reads KGHDR; CDR2 reads SFDVKD. Trimming removed 4 bases from V and 6 bases from J; junction bases left unmatched: 7. This CDR3 contains 14 residues.

This sequence joins TRBV27 and TRBJ2-7, with 13 positions matching TRBD2. The CDR3 contains 15 residues. J was trimmed by 6 bases and V by 6 bases; bases with no gene match: 8. Germline V gene data show CDR1 as MNHEY and CDR2 as SMNVEV (reference sequence). The CDR3 region has the DNA TGTGCCAGCAGCCCCTCCACTAGCGGGAGGGGCGAGCAGTACTTC. Amino acid sequence: CASSPSTSGRGEQYF.

This sequence joins TRBV5-1 and TRBJ1-1; the match to TRBD1 covers 9 bases. The V and J ends lost 4 bases and 11 bases, in that order; junction bases with no gene match: 12. Germline V lookup: CDR1 SGHRS, CDR2 YFSETQ. The CDR3 covers 14 residues. CDR3 nucleotides: TGCGCCAGCAGCCAAGTCCCGGGACAGGGTGGGGCTTTCTTT. Protein sequence: CASSQVPGQGGAFF.

The chain recombines TRBV3-1 (or the pseudogene TRBV3-2) with TRBJ1-4; D not certain. The V gene lost 0 bases and the J gene lost 4 bases, with 12 bases spanning the gap. Germline V CDR1 and CDR2: LGHDT, YNNKEL (reference sequence). The CDR3 runs to 16 residues. The CDR3 protein is CASSQDPWQFNEKLFF. DNA of the CDR3: TGTGCCAGCAGCCAAGATCCTTGGCAATTTAATGAAAAACTGTTTTTT.

The chain employs TRBV7-9 and TRBJ2-7, with 9 bases lining up with TRBD2. The CDR3 covers 14 residues. The germline V gene has CDR1 SEHNR and CDR2 FQNEAQ (reference sequence). V lost 1 base and J lost 2; bases outside the gene matches: 0. This CDR3 reads CASSLGLAAYEQYF. The CDR3 DNA is TGTGCCAGCAGCTTAGGACTAGCGGCCTACGAGCAGTACTTC.

This clone was found a few times. CDR3 nucleotides: TGTGCCAGCAGCTCGCAGGGTTGTACTAATTCACCCCTCCACTTT. This codes for CASSSQGCTNSPLHF. The chain has TRBV21-1 and TRBJ1-6; the table's D gene call, TRBD1, was not cross checked with the DNA. TRBV21-1 is labeled a pseudogene. This CDR3 comprises 15 residues.

This clone was recorded only once. This rearrangement joins TRBV1 to TRBJ2-2; the DNA was not compared with TRBD2, the D call given in the table. TRBV1 is deemed a pseudogene. This CDR3 comprises 16 residues. Here the CDR3 reads CTSSQGGNANTGELFF. CDR3 DNA sequence: TGCACCAGCAGCCAAGGCGGCAACGCGAACACCGGGGAGCTGTTTTTT.

V usage is TRBV7-9 and J usage is TRBJ1-2; weak D call: TRBD1 (6 bases). From germline, CDR1 is SEHNR and CDR2 FQNEAQ (reference sequence). V gave up 5 bases and J gave up 4 bases, with 14 bases separating them. CDR3 length equals 14 residues. The CDR3 here is CASSKAGTLYGYTF. CDR3 DNA sequence: TGTGCCAGCAGCAAAGCGGGGACACTCTATGGCTACACCTTC.

This chain links TRBV4-2 with TRBJ1-5; TRBD1 agrees at 8 bases. Germline values: CDR1 LGHNA, CDR2 YNFKEQ. The V segment lost 0 bases and the J segment 7 bases; nucleotides outside the gene matches: 8. The CDR3 contains 16 residues. CDR3 sequence: CASSQDDGQGTQPQHF. CDR3 DNA: TGTGCCAGCAGCCAAGATGATGGACAGGGAACACAGCCCCAGCATTTT.

The rearrangement uses TRBV14 and TRBJ2-2; D unclear. Germline assignment: CDR1 SGHDN and CDR2 FVKESK. The CDR3 spans 14 residues. V shed 3 bases and J shed 0 bases, with 5 bases lying between them. The CDR3 nucleotides read TGTGCCAGCAGCCACCTATCGAACACCGGGGAGCTGTTTTTT. This sequence encodes CASSHLSNTGELFF.

This clone appeared a few times. A junction boundary mismatches the germline segment, possibly from a read error. V usage is TRBV28 and J usage is TRBJ1-1; D unresolved. This CDR3 has 12 residues. Germline-derived CDR1 and CDR2 are MDHEN and SYDVKM. CDR3 nucleotide sequence: TGTGCCAGCAGTTTAGTATCGGGATATGAACTCTTT. This sequence encodes CASSLVSGYELF.

This clone was observed a handful of times. The rearrangement links TRBV5-1 to TRBJ2-7; TRBD2 aligns across 8 bases. The CDR3 runs to 12 residues. Germline V gives CDR1 SGHRS, CDR2 YFSETQ. V was clipped by 5 bases and J by 6 bases; unmatched bases: 4. CDR3 protein: CASRAGVGEQYF. CDR3 DNA sequence: TGCGCCAGCAGAGCGGGAGTCGGCGAGCAGTACTTC.

The CDR3 spells CAISESKTTEAFF. The DNA for the CDR3 is TGTGCCATCAGTGAGTCCAAGACAACTGAAGCTTTCTTT. This chain links TRBV10-3 with TRBJ1-1; D gene ambiguous. CDR1 and CDR2 from the germline V gene are ENHRY and SYGVKD. The V gene lost 0 bases and the J gene lost 5 bases, with 7 bases spanning the gap. The CDR3 totals 13 residues.

The V and J genes are TRBV5-8 and TRBJ2-5; 13 bases fit TRBD2. The CDR3 is 15 residues long. Germline V gene sequence: CDR1 SGHTS, CDR2 YDEGEE. The V and J ends lost 4 bases and 2 bases, in that order; junction bases with no gene match: 2. The chain's CDR3 is CASSTGLAGQETQYF. In nucleotides, the CDR3 is TGTGCCAGCAGCACGGGACTAGCGGGGCAAGAGACCCAGTACTTC.